Reported below is one T cell receptor (beta chain). No antigen is known for it. The data are from a study of CD4 T cell repertoires in COVID-19. Findings and limits, study-wide: In SARS-CoV and/or HKU1 spike cultures, between 7 and 25% of SARS-CoV-2 clonotypes reappeared.

CFSE-labeled cells were stimulated with autologous monocytes plus recombinant SARS-CoV-2 spike or nucleoprotein. These patients had recovered from COVID-19 ranging mild to severe. Starting input per subset culture: 400,000 to 650,000 cells. Germline CDR1 SGHTA, CDR2 FQGTGA. The CDR3 has 13 amino acids. The V end was cut by 3 bases, the J end by 4 bases, with 9 bases between. Sequenced by immunoSEQ multiplex PCR; TCRdb stores in-frame clones only, minus some. The sample consists of over 350 clones, approximately 30% of them appearing once. The origin of this receptor is a human donor who had COVID-19. The chain links TRBV7-3 to TRBJ1-1; possibly TRBD1 for D (5 bases). Material: effector memory CD4+ T cells, cultured in vitro, obtained after recovery from COVID-19. The chain's CDR3 is CASSFDSTTEAFF. Written as DNA, the CDR3 is TGTGCCAGCAGCTTTGACAGCACCACTGAAGCTTTCTTT. Variable domain in full (rest from reference TRBV7-3 and TRBJ1-1): GAGVSQTPSNKVTEKGKYVELRCDPISGHTALYWYRQSLGQGPEFLIYFQGTGAADDSGLPNDRFFAVRPEGSVSTLKIQRTERGDSAVYLCASSFDSTTEAFFGQGTRLTVV.